Listed below are T cell receptor beta chains from one sample, sequenced in a study of shared clonotypes between healthy human individuals. The protocol was immunoSEQ multiplex PCR, while the TCRdb copy is restricted to in-frame clones and leaves out a portion. The table lists some 2,100,000 clones, under 95% of them singletons. The sequenced sample was naive CD8+ T cells from PBMCs. The receptors derive from a man aged 18 to 35 in good health. Some clones in this sample may be carry-over from other donors' samples. The CDR3 runs from the conserved cysteine through the conserved F or W. The D gene is left open where the match is weak.

cdr3_length d_call j_call v_call cdr3_aa cdr3_nt
13 NA TRBJ2-1 TRBV10-3 CAIRDLNRDEQFF TGTGCCATCAGGGATCTCAACAGGGACGAGCAGTTCTTC
17 NA TRBJ1-2 TRBV4-3 CASSQERFQGSNYGYTF TGCGCCAGCAGCCAAGAGCGGTTCCAGGGATCTAACTATGGCTACACCTTC
12 NA TRBJ2-2 TRBV5-5 CASSSHLGELFF TGTGCCAGCAGCTCCCATCTGGGGGAGCTGTTTTTT
17 TRBD2 TRBJ2-3 TRBV7-7 CASSPTLAGGLKDTQYF TGTGCCAGCAGCCCGACCCTAGCGGGAGGTTTGAAAGATACGCAGTATTTT
16 TRBD2 TRBJ2-3 TRBV4-1 CASSQGEREPFNTQYF TGCGCCAGCAGCCAAGGTGAGCGGGAGCCCTTCAATACGCAGTATTTT
14 NA TRBJ1-2 TRBV5-6 CASSLGRSSDGYTF TGTGCCAGCAGCTTGGGGAGATCGTCGGATGGCTACACCTTC
13 NA TRBJ2-7 TRBV10-1 CASSDTGLGEQYF TGCGCCAGCAGTGATACTGGGTTGGGCGAGCAGTACTTC
13 NA TRBJ1-2 TRBV27 CASSLSGTGGYTF TGTGCCAGCAGTTTGTCAGGGACGGGAGGCTACACCTTC
16 TRBD2 TRBJ2-7 TRBV19 CASSAWTSGVTYEQYF TGTGCCAGTAGTGCTTGGACTAGCGGAGTCACCTACGAGCAGTACTTC
14 NA TRBJ1-2 TRBV14 CASSPRGTNYGYTF TGTGCCAGCAGCCCTCGGGGTACCAACTATGGCTACACCTTC
11 NA TRBJ1-1 TRBV29-1 CSVPKNTEAFF TGCAGCGTGCCTAAGAACACTGAAGCTTTCTTT
14 NA TRBJ2-7 TRBV30 CAWEEGGAHYEQYF TGTGCCTGGGAAGAAGGGGGGGCCCACTACGAGCAGTACTTC
15 TRBD1 TRBJ1-5 TRBV28 CASSHGDRGRQPQHF TGTGCCAGCAGCCATGGGGACAGGGGTAGGCAGCCCCAGCATTTT
18 NA TRBJ2-2 TRBV9 CASSPRMQLNSNTGELFF TGTGCCAGCAGCCCGCGAATGCAACTAAACTCGAACACCGGGGAGCTGTTTTTT
15 TRBD2 TRBJ2-7 TRBV7-3 CASSPTGGGAYEQYF TGTGCCAGCAGCCCCACGGGCGGGGGAGCCTACGAGCAGTACTTC
13 NA TRBJ2-7 TRBV13 CASRGGGTYEQYF TGTGCCAGCAGGGGCGGGGGCACTTACGAGCAGTACTTC
17 NA TRBJ2-7 TRBV10-3 CAIMGKRGDDESYEQYF TGTGCCATCATGGGGAAAAGGGGAGACGACGAATCCTACGAGCAGTACTTC